Described below is a single T cell receptor (beta chain) sequence and its context. Its antigen is as yet unknown. V lost 5 bases to trimming and J lost 10 bases, with 23 bases between them. Germline V gene sequence: CDR1 SEHNR, CDR2 FQNEAQ (reference sequence). CDR3 length equals 15 residues. This specimen belongs to a study of graft-versus-host responses after intestinal transplantation. Study-wide background: Every recipient underwent anti-thymocyte globulin induction, then tacrolimus and steroids for roughly 3 years.

TCRdb keeps only in-frame clones here, not all; method: immunoSEQ multiplex PCR. The repertoire holds about 39,000 clones, with 90% to 95% as singletons. General study points: Among circulating GvH clones, peak levels were associated with early post-transplant declines in HvG clones. Some GvH clones appeared in ileal mucosa or blood before recipient bone marrow.

The specimen comprised unstimulated CD8+ T cells sorted from spleen or lymph node cells, sampled before transplant. This sequence originates from a human donor who was the organ donor for an intestinal transplant. This chain uses TRBV7-9 with TRBJ1-1; D not certain. In DNA form, the CDR3 reads TGTGCCAGCAGCCCAAGCTCGTGGGCGACTTCTGGAGCTTTCTTT. It encodes CASSPSSWATSGAFF. Combining the CDR3 with reference TRBV7-9 and TRBJ1-1 gives the whole variable domain DTGVSQNPRHKITKRGQNVTFRCDPISEHNRLYWYRQTLGQGPEFLTYFQNEAQLEKSRLLSDRFSAERPKGSFSTLEIQRTEQGDSAMYLCASSPSSWATSGAFFGQGTRLTVV.